Listed below are T cell receptor beta chains from one sample, sequenced in a study of shared clonotypes between healthy human individuals. Sequencing was performed with immunoSEQ multiplex PCR; in TCRdb, only in-frame clones are kept and a portion is missing. The table includes millions of clones, around 95% detected once. Sequencing used naive CD4+ T cells sorted from blood. These receptor sequences come from a young man in good health. Both conserved end residues are part of each CDR3. Fields, in order: CDR3 DNA, CDR3 protein, D gene, clone size, J gene, V gene, CDR3 length. D genes are given only for firm matches. Expanded clones are given a class, and other clones once, few, many or no size at all.

TGTGCCAGCAGCCGCCCCAGCGGGACCCAGTACTTC	CASSRPSGTQYF	-	-	TRBJ2-5	TRBV6-6	12
TGTGCCAGCTCTTTTTTAGAGATCAACTACACCTTC	CASSFLEINYTF	-	-	TRBJ1-2	TRBV19	12
TGTGCCAGTAGTATATCTACAGATACGCAGTATTTT	CASSISTDTQYF	-	-	TRBJ2-3	TRBV19	12
TGTGCCAGCAGCTACAGGGGGGTAGGAACTGAAGCTTTCTTT	CASSYRGVGTEAFF	TRBD1	-	TRBJ1-1	TRBV14	14
TGTGCCAGCAGCAAGCTAGCGGGAGGGCTCCACAATGAGCAGTTCTTC	CASSKLAGGLHNEQFF	TRBD2	-	TRBJ2-1	TRBV7-2	16
TGTGCCATCAGTGCGACTAGCGAAGGGGATACGCAGTATTTT	CAISATSEGDTQYF	TRBD2	-	TRBJ2-3	TRBV10-3	14
TGTGCCAGCACGACTCACCTCTCCTACGAGCAGTACTTC	CASTTHLSYEQYF	-	-	TRBJ2-7	TRBV28	13
TGTGCCAGCATGTGGGGGACAGGGGCCGGCGGGGAGCTGTTTTTT	CASMWGTGAGGELFF	TRBD1	once	TRBJ2-2	TRBV6-1	15
TGTGCCAGCAGCGGCCCTCCGGAATACTCCTACGAGCAGTACTTC	CASSGPPEYSYEQYF	-	-	TRBJ2-7	TRBV9	15
TGTGCCAGCAGCGTAGGCGAGACCCAGTACTTC	CASSVGETQYF	-	once	TRBJ2-5	TRBV19	11
TGCGCCAGCAGCTACGACGGGGGGAGCAATCAGCCCCAGCATTTT	CASSYDGGSNQPQHF	-	-	TRBJ1-5	TRBV5-1	15
TGTGCCAGCAGTCTGTCGGGGGGAGGGTACGAGCAGTACTTC	CASSLSGGGYEQYF	TRBD2	-	TRBJ2-7	TRBV28	14
TGTGCCAGCAGCGAAGGTGGGACAGGGCACGAGACCCAGTACTTC	CASSEGGTGHETQYF	TRBD1	-	TRBJ2-5	TRBV7-9	15
TGTGCCAGCTCAGAATCCGGGACAGGGGGCTCTGAGCAGTTCTTC	CASSESGTGGSEQFF	TRBD1	-	TRBJ2-1	TRBV18	15
TGTGCCAGCAGTACGGGGGGAGGCAGTAGGAACATTCAGTACTTC	CASSTGGGSRNIQYF	TRBD2	-	TRBJ2-4	TRBV28	15
TGTGCCAGCAGTCCCCCCCGGGACAGGTATTACGAGCAGTACTTC	CASSPPRDRYYEQYF	TRBD1	-	TRBJ2-7	TRBV6-6	15
TGTGCCAGCAGATCCTCTTCCGGGACGGGTAATTCACCCCTCCACTTT	CASRSSSGTGNSPLHF	-	-	TRBJ1-6	TRBV27	16
TGTGCCATCAGTCTCTTCCGGGCTAGCGGGACCGCAGATACGCAGTATTTT	CAISLFRASGTADTQYF	TRBD2	-	TRBJ2-3	TRBV10-3	17
TGTGCCAGCAGCCAAACGGACAGGGGCAACAATGAGCAGTTCTTC	CASSQTDRGNNEQFF	TRBD1	-	TRBJ2-1	TRBV6-5	15
TGCGCCAGCAGCCAAGAGGGTTCGTGGAACACTGAAGCTTTCTTT	CASSQEGSWNTEAFF	-	-	TRBJ1-1	TRBV4-3	15
TGTGCCAGCTCACCACCGACTAGCCCAAAAGAGACCCAGTACTTC	CASSPPTSPKETQYF	TRBD2	-	TRBJ2-5	TRBV18	15
TGTGCCAGCAGTTTAACAGGGGCGGGGAGTACTGAAGCTTTCTTT	CASSLTGAGSTEAFF	TRBD1	-	TRBJ1-1	TRBV2	15
TGTGCCAGCAGCTTAGGACAGGGGGCCAACACCGGGGAGCTGTTTTTT	CASSLGQGANTGELFF	TRBD1	-	TRBJ2-2	TRBV11-2	16
TGTGCCAGCAGTTACAGGCAGGGCGACTATGGCTACACCTTC	CASSYRQGDYGYTF	-	-	TRBJ1-2	TRBV6-5	14
TGTGCCAGCAGCTTAGGAGGACTAGCGGGAGGCCAAGAGACCCAGTACTTC	CASSLGGLAGGQETQYF	TRBD2	-	TRBJ2-5	TRBV7-8	17
TGTGCCATCAGTGAGTCGAGTGGGGGAGGCACAGATACGCAGTATTTT	CAISESSGGGTDTQYF	-	-	TRBJ2-3	TRBV10-3	16
TGTGCCAGCATTATCGCCGGACAGGGTGGCTATGGCTACACCTTC	CASIIAGQGGYGYTF	TRBD1	-	TRBJ1-2	TRBV2	15
TGTGCCAGCAGCAAGGGAGGACTCGGACTAGCGGTTTACGAGCAGTACTTC	CASSKGGLGLAVYEQYF	TRBD2	once	TRBJ2-7	TRBV2	17
TGTGCCAGTAGTATTCGGGCAGGCGTTAACACTGAAGCTTTCTTT	CASSIRAGVNTEAFF	-	-	TRBJ1-1	TRBV19	15
TGTGCCAGCTCACCAGGAGGGGTCAATCAGCCCCAGCATTTT	CASSPGGVNQPQHF	-	-	TRBJ1-5	TRBV18	14
TGCAGCGCCAGACAGGGTGGCACAGATACGCAGTATTTT	CSARQGGTDTQYF	TRBD1	-	TRBJ2-3	TRBV29-1	13
TGTGCCTGGAGTGTAAGGGCCTCGGGGTCAACCCTCCACTTT	CAWSVRASGSTLHF	-	-	TRBJ1-6	TRBV30	14
TGTGCCAGCTCACAAGGACAGCTAAGCACAGATACGCAGTATTTT	CASSQGQLSTDTQYF	-	-	TRBJ2-3	TRBV18	15
TGTGCCAGCAGTTTACACACAGGGCCCGGCTACACCTTC	CASSLHTGPGYTF	-	-	TRBJ1-2	TRBV28	13
TGTGCCAGCAGCGCCTCCCCTAACCTAGTGGATACGCAGTATTTT	CASSASPNLVDTQYF	-	-	TRBJ2-3	TRBV9	15
TGCGCCAGCAGCTTCGGAGCAGGGGAGATAGGCACAGATACGCAGTATTTT	CASSFGAGEIGTDTQYF	-	-	TRBJ2-3	TRBV5-1	17
TGTGCCAGCAGCCGGACGGGAACCTCTGGAAACACCATATATTTT	CASSRTGTSGNTIYF	-	-	TRBJ1-3	TRBV6-5	15
TGCGCCAGCAGCTTGGTCAGGTCCTACGAGCAGTACTTC	CASSLVRSYEQYF	-	-	TRBJ2-7	TRBV5-1	13
TGTGCCAGTAGTCCCTTAGCGGGTTTACAAGAGACCCAGTACTTC	CASSPLAGLQETQYF	TRBD2	-	TRBJ2-5	TRBV19	15
TGTGCCAGCAGTGAACAGGGCGCTAACTATGGCTACACCTTC	CASSEQGANYGYTF	-	-	TRBJ1-2	TRBV28	14
TGTGCCAGCAGTCCCCCGTGGGGGAACTCCTACGAGCAGTACTTC	CASSPPWGNSYEQYF	-	-	TRBJ2-7	TRBV28	15